These 5 T cell receptor beta chains originate from one sample sequenced in a study of T cells in Graves' hyperthyroidism and ophthalmopathy. RNA transcripts were the template for amplifying TCR beta CDR3 regions. First-round RT-PCR with HTBI primers amplified the TCR CDR3 region. TCRdb itself ran the multiplex PCR reads through MiXCR, one entry per CDR3 protein. The data contain about 400,000 distinct CDR3 sequences, roughly 13% of them singletons. The sequenced sample was blood. The receptors derive from a man between 50 and 59 years old with Graves' ophthalmopathy.

This chain joins TRBV18 and TRBJ2-7; 9 bases are shared with TRBD2. CDR1 is KGHSH, CDR2 LQKENI, per germline. Germline trimming cut 3 bases from V and 5 bases from J; bases unmatched to any gene: 17. This CDR3 has 18 amino acids. The CDR3 DNA is TGTGCCAGCTCACCTCTCGGGCTTTCGGCGGGAGGGCCTAACGAGCAGTACTTC. The encoded protein is CASSPLGLSAGGPNEQYF. Complete variable domain (other parts from reference TRBV18 and TRBJ2-7): NAGVMQNPRHLVRRRGQEARLRCSPMKGHSHVYWYRQLPEEGLKFMVYLQKENIIDESGMPKERFSAEFPKEGPSILRIQQVVRGDSAAYFCASSPLGLSAGGPNEQYFGPGTRLTVT.

This clonotype was seen ten or more times. The J gene is TRBJ1-3, the V gene TRBV30; D is undetermined. This CDR3 contains 14 residues. V was pared by 3 bases and J by 0 bases, with 9 bases between. CDR1 and CDR2 (germline): GTSNPN, SVGIG (reference sequence). The CDR3, as DNA: TGTGCCTGGAGGGACGGCGGCTCTGGAAACACCATATATTTT. Translation gives CAWRDGGSGNTIYF.

This clonotype showed up many times. The chain couples TRBV13 to TRBJ1-2, with 7 positions matching TRBD1. CDR3 length: 14 residues. Germline CDR1 reads PRHDT; CDR2 reads FYEKMQ (reference sequence). Trimming cost V 2 bases and J 3 bases; bases outside gene matches: 3. The chain's CDR3 is CASSLSGTDYGYTF. The CDR3 DNA sequence: TGTGCCAGCAGCTTAAGCGGGACAGACTATGGCTACACCTTC.

This clonotype was found many times. The rearrangement uses TRBV27 and TRBJ2-7; either TRBD1 or TRBD2 may fit D (6 bases each). V was clipped by 7 bases and J by 5 bases, with 21 bases between them. From germline, CDR1 is MNHEY and CDR2 SMNVEV (reference sequence). The CDR3 consists of 15 residues. The CDR3 DNA reads TGTGCCAGCACCCCACTTCGGGGGCGCACCCACGAGCAGTACTTC. Encoded protein: CASTPLRGRTHEQYF.

CDR3 coding DNA: TGCGCCAGCAGCCGCTTACTAGCGGGAGGCTCCTACGAGCAGTACTTC. Protein: CASSRLLAGGSYEQYF. The chain employs TRBV5-1 and TRBJ2-7; 12 positions agree with TRBD2. This CDR3 comprises 16 residues. V shed 4 bases and J 0 bases; nucleotides not matched to a gene: 5. Germline loops: CDR1 SGHRS, CDR2 YFSETQ. Filled out from reference TRBV5-1 and TRBJ2-7, the complete variable domain reads KAGVTQTPRYLIKTRGQQVTLSCSPISGHRSVSWYQQTPGQGLQFLFEYFSETQRNKGNFPGRFSGRQFSNSRSEMNVSTLELGDSALYLCASSRLLAGGSYEQYFGPGTRLTVT.